These T cell receptor beta chains were read from a single sample in a study of identical twins' blood T cells. TCRdb reprocessed the 5' RACE reads via MiXCR and lists one record per CDR3 protein. Altogether 300,000 to 400,000 distinct CDR3 sequences are present, 28% being singletons, with the ten largest covering around 5.6%. The sample was PBMCs. The receptors were gathered from a woman aged 18-49 years in good health. CDR3s leave out the opening cysteine and the closing phenylalanine or tryptophan. Fields, in order: V gene, J gene, clone size, CDR3 protein. Clone size is not always given. Where it is, it says once, few, many or a class for expanded clones.

TRBV7-2	TRBJ1-4	-	ASSSGQGAEKLF
TRBV6-6	TRBJ2-1	few	ASKQGEGLNEQF
TRBV20-1	TRBJ1-2	few	SARADVQGGGYT
TRBV9	TRBJ1-1	many	ASSGKGAVSTEAF
TRBV6-6	TRBJ2-2	few	ASDTGELF
TRBV27	TRBJ2-2	many	ASSFWAGDTGELF
TRBV15	TRBJ2-1	-	ATSREYSGSSYNGQF
TRBV20-1	TRBJ2-7	-	SATPSTYEQY
TRBV9	TRBJ2-1	-	ASSVDLVGYNEQF
TRBV20-1	TRBJ2-2	-	SASFTAEPGELF
TRBV12-3/TRBV12-4	TRBJ2-1	few	ASSRGQGYEQF
TRBV7-2	TRBJ2-5	-	ASSFDFQETQY
TRBV12-3/TRBV12-4	TRBJ2-3	few	ASSWGLAGGSGDTQY
TRBV5-4	TRBJ2-3	-	ASSSPGQVKDTQY
TRBV10-3	TRBJ2-7	few	AISDTRGNYEQY
TRBV27	TRBJ1-3	few	ASRLRGGPGNTIY
TRBV20-1	TRBJ2-3	-	SASFPGDTQY
TRBV7-9	TRBJ1-2	-	ASSLARTGGASNYGYT
TRBV18	TRBJ2-5	few	ASSDTMETQY
TRBV12-3/TRBV12-4	TRBJ1-1	-	ASSLTNRGRGTEAF
TRBV10-3	TRBJ1-5	-	AISEGHFGPQH
TRBV5-1	TRBJ1-2	-	ASSLGGTVFYGYT
TRBV2	TRBJ1-5	-	ASSDPGNNQPQH